This note documents a single TCR beta chain sequence. CDR3 size: 16 residues. Germline V lookup: CDR1 SGHAT, CDR2 FQNNGV. The V gene end was trimmed by 3 bases and the J gene end by 2 bases; junction bases not matched to a gene: 8. This record belongs to a study of CD8+CD57+ T cells in acquired aplastic anemia. All patients picked for sequencing had shown, by flow cytometry, an expansion of CD8+CD57+ cells. TCR beta VDJ and CDR3 profiles were obtained from a genomic DNA template. TCRdb fed the reads into MiXCR, producing one record per CDR3 protein. The sample lists 120,000 or so distinct CDR3 sequences, 58% occurring once.

This sequence was found in a human donor with aplastic anemia. The chain couples TRBV11-2 to TRBJ2-7, with 9 bases aligning to TRBD1. The sample comprised sorted CD4+, CD8+, or CD8+CD57+ T cells (not recorded which) from PBMCs. CDR3 protein: CASSLRRGQGPYEQYF. CDR3 DNA sequence: TGTGCCAGCAGCTTGCGCCGGGGACAGGGACCCTACGAGCAGTACTTC.